This record covers a single T cell receptor beta chain. Germline-derived CDR1 and CDR2 are SGHRS and YFSETQ. Trimming took 0 bases from V and 4 from J; bases not matched to a gene: 4. There are 16 residues in the CDR3. As processed by the authors: Reference gene primer amplification in the assay estimated nucleated cell counts. Clones were read by immunoSEQ multiplex PCR, and TCRdb kept only the in-frame ones, dropping some. Clonal size and the V and J genes are those of that table, whereas D and trimming came from the DNA. The data contain more than 200,000 clones, approximately 80% of them seen just once; the ten biggest clones take up under 30%. The source of the sample is a study of blood T cell repertoires in COVID-19. Looking at the study overall: Samples taken during acute and convalescent COVID-19 were collected in the United States, Italy and Spain. T cells, B-cell-depleted T cells, or PBMCs provided the cDNA or gDNA that served as material.

This clonotype was sampled from a man aged 35-49 years with acute or convalescent COVID-19. Input material: peripheral blood. The chain joins TRBV5-1 to TRBJ2-2, with 9 bases that match TRBD1. This CDR3 is CASSLVQGALTGELFF. For the CDR3, the DNA is TGCGCCAGCAGCTTGGTACAGGGGGCTCTCACCGGGGAGCTGTTTTTT.